This T cell receptor beta chain was sequenced during a study of T cell responses to AZD1222 COVID-19 vaccine. As for this clone: No antigen is known for it.

Profiling relied on immunoSEQ multiplex PCR, and the TCRdb table lists in-frame clones only, not all of them. The table includes approximately 110,000 clones, roughly 90% detected once. Points from the study as a whole: Rises in breadth and depth of Spike-specific TCRs came after two AZD1222 doses. The peak T cell response came first, and repertoires were sampled only after it.

Sample: peripheral blood, taken 28 days after the second AZD1222 dose. This clonotype was sampled from an adult who received the AZD1222 COVID-19 vaccine.

The CDR3 here is CASSDRTSGTDTQYF. The CDR3 nucleotides read TGTGCCAGCAGTGACCGGACTAGCGGCACAGATACGCAGTATTTT. The chain carries TRBV2 and TRBJ2-3; 9 bases are a match to TRBD2. CDR3 length: 15 residues. V shed 3 bases and J 1 base; nucleotides not matched to a gene: 2. Germline CDR1 is SNHLY and CDR2 is FYNNEI.